Included here is one TCR beta chain sequence, with context. The antigen it recognizes is unknown. Base qualities are missing; no much larger clone stands one base away. The data originate from a study of blood T cell repertoires in COVID-19 (dated by TCRdb to the early 2020s). Looking at the study overall: Samples covering the acute and convalescent phases of COVID-19 were provided by collaborators in the United States, Italy and Spain. The prospective study material was composed of cDNA or gDNA derived from T cells, B-cell-depleted T cells, or PBMCs. Subjects who had been exposed to COVID-19, were actively infected with it, or had recovered from it provided the deeply sampled blood TCRbeta repertoires that made up the dataset. The repertoires were made available in a free public database intended to serve as a resource for research on the immune response to SARS-CoV-2. Samples came from the ongoing ImmuneRACE study (first 160 participants) plus 1,254 subjects from 6 global collaborators. Sample metadata almost always included a de-identified subject ID, COVID-19 status, age in years and sex. Where HLA class I and class II types were available, the types were taken from metadata supplied by the sample provider, not from assay-based typing.

The paper's findings and limits, for the study overall: How much clinical and demographic metadata was included differed by source and by participant, and the metadata was provided uncurated.

Samples from volunteer blood donors who had recovered from COVID-19 were contributed by a second Seattle source. Whole blood was collected in K2EDTA tubes by collaborating institutions according to the institutions' own protocols. For TCRbeta analysis, collaborator samples were shipped as frozen whole blood, as isolated PBMCs, or as DNA extracted from either sample type. TCRbeta CDR3 regions were amplified from genomic DNA using the immunoSEQ Assay, a bias-controlled multiplex PCR. Concerning the study's data processing: Within the assay, amplification of reference gene primers was used to estimate how many nucleated cells each sample contained. To quantify the absolute abundance of each unique TCRbeta CDR3 rearrangement, sequence reads were collapsed and filtered. Productive Simpson clonality was computed per sample as the square root of Simpson's diversity index over productive rearrangements. The table comes from immuneACCESS by way of TCRdb, which keeps in-frame sequences with V and J called. Part of the clones is missing from these tables; in studies checked, under half for an unresolved V gene and the rest for unknown reasons. From that table come the V and J calls and clone size; the DNA was used to work out D and trimming. For this sample the table gives just under 95,000 clones, of which around 80% were detected only once. 7.5% to 9.5% of the sample belongs to the ten largest clones.

CDR1 and CDR2, looked up from the germline V gene (reference sequence), are LGHDT and YNNKEL. Including the terminal cysteine and phenylalanine, the CDR3 comprises 15 residues. Kept here is only the CDR3 DNA, which spans 45 bases and is read in frame from base 1. V and J lose 1 base and 3 bases, and a span of 11 bases separates them. The chain couples TRBV3-1 (or the pseudogene TRBV3-2) to TRBJ2-3, and possibly TRBD2, on 6 matching bases. The source is a man over 45 who had recovered from COVID-19. Material for sequencing was peripheral blood. The sequenced DNA is TGTGCCAGCAGCCAAGGGAGGGCCCAGACAGATACGCAGTATTTT. Translated, it reads CASSQGRAQTDTQYF.